This TCR beta chain was documented in a study of shared clonotypes between healthy human individuals. Overall study context: CD4 naive cells filled three plates per donor, CD4 memory three, CD8 naive two and CD8 memory one. Study-wide results and limits: In having few donors, the study represented limited genetic and exposure-history diversity. Inspection by rarefaction showed sorted-subset sequencing to be incomplete despite large depth.

Naive CD8 cells, CD45RO-negative and positively selected for CCR7, excluded terminally differentiated effector memory CD45RA+ cells. When replicate PCRs were run on sorted subsets, they used 200 ng DNA, about 30,000 T cell genomes. The repertoire was sequenced with immunoSEQ multiplex PCR; TCRdb's copy has only in-frame clones and lacks some. This repertoire shows around 1,900,000 clones, around 95% found once; its top ten account for approximately 1.7%. About this clone: Antigen specificity is unknown.

The V gene's germline CDR1 is LNHNV and CDR2 YYDKDF (reference sequence). CDR3 length: 16 amino acids. V dropped 1 base and J dropped 4; count of bases not matched to a gene: 3. The specimen sequenced was naive CD8+ T cells from PBMCs. The rearrangement links TRBV15 to TRBJ2-4; TRBD2 aligns across 11 bases. This clonotype originated in a man aged 18-30 years in good health. Some clones in this sample may be carry-over from other donors' samples. CDR3 residues: CATSRVASGGKNIQYF. CDR3 nucleotides: TGTGCCACCAGCAGAGTGGCTAGCGGGGGGAAAAACATTCAGTACTTC.